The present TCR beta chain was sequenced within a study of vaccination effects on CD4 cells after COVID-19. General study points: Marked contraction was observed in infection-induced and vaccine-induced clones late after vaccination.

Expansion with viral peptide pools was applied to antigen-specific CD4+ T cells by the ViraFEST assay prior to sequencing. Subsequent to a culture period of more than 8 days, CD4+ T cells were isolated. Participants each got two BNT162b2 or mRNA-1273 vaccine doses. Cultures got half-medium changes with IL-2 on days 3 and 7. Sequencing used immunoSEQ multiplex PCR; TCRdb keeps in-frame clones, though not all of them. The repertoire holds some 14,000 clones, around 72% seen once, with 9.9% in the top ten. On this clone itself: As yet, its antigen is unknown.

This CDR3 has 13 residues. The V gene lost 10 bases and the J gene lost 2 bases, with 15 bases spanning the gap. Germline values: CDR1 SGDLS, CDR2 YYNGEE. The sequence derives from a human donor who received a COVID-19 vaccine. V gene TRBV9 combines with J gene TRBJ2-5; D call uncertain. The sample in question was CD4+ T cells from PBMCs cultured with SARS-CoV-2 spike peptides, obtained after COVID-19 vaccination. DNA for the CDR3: TGTGCCGGCTCTAAGGGCCTACAAGAGACCCAGTACTTC. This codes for CAGSKGLQETQYF.